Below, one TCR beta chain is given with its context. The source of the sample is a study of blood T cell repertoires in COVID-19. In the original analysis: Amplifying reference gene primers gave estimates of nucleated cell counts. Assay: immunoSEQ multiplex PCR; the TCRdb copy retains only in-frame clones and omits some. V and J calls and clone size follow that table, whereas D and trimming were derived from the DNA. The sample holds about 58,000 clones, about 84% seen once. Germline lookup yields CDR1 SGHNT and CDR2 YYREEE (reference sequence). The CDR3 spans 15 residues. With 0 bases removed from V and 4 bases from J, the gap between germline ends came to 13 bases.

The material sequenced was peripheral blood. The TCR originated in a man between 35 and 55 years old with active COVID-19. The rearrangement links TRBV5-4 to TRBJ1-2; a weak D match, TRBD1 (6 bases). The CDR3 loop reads CASSLAGAAGYGYTF. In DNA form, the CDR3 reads TGTGCCAGCAGCTTGGCAGGGGCAGCTGGCTATGGCTACACCTTC.